This T cell receptor beta chain was captured by sequencing in a study of cytomegalovirus exposure and HLA in healthy donors. PCR was performed using 60 Vbeta and 13 Jbeta primers. TCRdb's copy holds only in-frame clones and misses some; the assay was immunoSEQ multiplex PCR. The sample has around 140,000 clones; around 82% are singletons. Looked up from germline, CDR1 is SGHAT and CDR2 is FQNNGV. The CDR3 contains 14 residues. The V gene end was trimmed by 5 bases and the J gene end by 4 bases; junction bases not matched to a gene: 6. V is TRBV11-2 and J is TRBJ2-7; the match to TRBD1 covers 9 bases. This receptor was obtained from a woman under 30 in good health and CMV-seropositive. Input material: PBMCs. Here the CDR3 reads CASSTTGTGYEQYF. CDR3 in DNA: TGTGCCAGCAGCACCACCGGGACAGGGTACGAGCAGTACTTC.